The subject of this entry is one TCR beta chain. Its antigen remains unidentified. Germline V gives CDR1 MNHEY, CDR2 SMNVEV (reference sequence). This CDR3 spans 14 amino acids. The V end was cut by 4 bases, the J end by 7 bases, with 13 bases between. Time point specified: persistent/refractory GD, antithyroid drugs over 5 years with positive TRAb. Construction of the TCR library relied on RNA isolated from PBMCs. The entry originates in a study of regulatory T cells in long-lasting Graves disease. Study-level findings and limits: Favored gene segments in persistent disease were TRBV28, TRBJ1-2 and TRBJ2-5.

With iRepertoire HTBI primers and Arm-PCR of CDR3 regions, TCR beta libraries were built. TCRdb itself ran the multiplex PCR reads through MiXCR, one entry per CDR3 protein. The sample contains 300,000 to 400,000 distinct CDR3 sequences, less than 20% of which appear only once. Sequencing was performed on peripheral blood mononuclear cells (PBMCs), taken when the disease was refractory, from a patient treated with antithyroid drugs. The chain recombines TRBV27 with TRBJ1-4, with D possibly matching TRBD1 (6 bases). This clonotype originated in a female donor with Graves disease. CDR3 sequence (DNA): TGTGCCAGCAGTTCCAAGGGGGGGCCTGAAAAACTGTTTTTT. This gives the protein CASSSKGGPEKLFF.